The 32 T cell receptor beta chains listed next were all sequenced from one sample in a study of cytomegalovirus exposure and HLA in healthy donors. The table came from immunoSEQ multiplex PCR; TCRdb's copy has only in-frame clones and leaves some out. This table holds some 190,000 clones, about 82% found once. Sequenced: PBMCs. These receptors all come from a woman under 30 in good health and CMV-seronegative.

The chain recombines TRBV30 with TRBJ1-2; D perhaps matches TRBD1 (6 bases). Trimming took off 0 bases at V and 8 bases at J, with 13 bases between the two ends. Germline V lookup: CDR1 GTSNPN, CDR2 SVGIG (reference sequence). This CDR3 comprises 13 residues. The DNA of the CDR3 is TGTGCCTGGAGTGTACAGGGCCCTGGCGGCTACACCTTC. It yields the protein CAWSVQGPGGYTF.

The chain joins TRBV30 to TRBJ2-3; D ambiguous. Germline V CDR1 and CDR2: GTSNPN, SVGIG (reference sequence). CDR3 length equals 13 residues. The V end was cut by 0 bases, the J end by 3 bases, with 7 bases between. The CDR3 DNA sequence: TGTGCCTGGAGTGTACAACCGACAGATACGCAGTATTTT. Protein: CAWSVQPTDTQYF. Drawing the rest from reference TRBV30 and TRBJ2-3, the complete variable domain is SQTIHQWPATLVQPVGSPLSLECTVEGTSNPNLYWYRQAAGRGLQLLFYSVGIGQISSEVPQNLSASRPQDRQFILSSKKLLLSDSGFYLCAWSVQPTDTQYFGPGTRLTVL.

V is TRBV6-5 and J is TRBJ2-7, with 7 bases matching TRBD1. Germline CDR1 and CDR2: MNHEY and SVGAGI. With 6 bases clipped from V and 3 bases from J, the junction kept 11 bases outside the gene matches. The CDR3 extends over 15 amino acids. DNA of the CDR3: TGTGCCAGCAGCCCGGACAGGCGGAGTCACTACGAGCAGTACTTC. It is translated as CASSPDRRSHYEQYF.

This chain links TRBV5-1 with TRBJ2-7; TRBD1 matches 9 bases. Per germline, CDR1 SGHRS and CDR2 YFSETQ. The V gene end was trimmed by 4 bases and the J gene end by 2 bases; junction bases not matched to a gene: 4. The CDR3 is 14 residues long. The CDR3 DNA reads as TGCGCCAGCAGCGGCGGACAGGGGCCCTACGAGCAGTACTTC. It yields the protein CASSGGQGPYEQYF.

The chain recombines TRBV6-1 with TRBJ1-2, with 9 bases aligning to TRBD1. Germline loops: CDR1 MNHNS, CDR2 SASEGT. This CDR3 region has 13 residues. The V gene end was trimmed by 11 bases and the J gene end by 3 bases; junction bases not matched to a gene: 7. CDR3 bases: TGTGCCGGCAACACAGGGGGCGACTATGGCTACACCTTC. Its translation: CAGNTGGDYGYTF.

This chain joins TRBV9 and TRBJ2-5, with 11 positions matching TRBD2. CDR1 SGDLS and CDR2 YYNGEE come from the germline V gene. This CDR3 region has 17 residues. V lost 2 bases, J lost 5 bases, and 11 bases stayed unmatched. This chain's CDR3 is CASSVWASGGIGETQYF. The CDR3 DNA reads TGTGCCAGCAGCGTTTGGGCTAGCGGGGGGATCGGGGAGACCCAGTACTTC. Together with reference TRBV9 and TRBJ2-5, the CDR3 gives the full variable domain: DSGVTQTPKHLITATGQRVTLRCSPRSGDLSVYWYQQSLDQGLQFLIQYYNGEERAKGNILERFSAQQFPDLHSELNLSSLELGDSALYFCASSVWASGGIGETQYFGPGTRLLVL.

This clone was seen a few times. The V and J genes are TRBV7-2 and TRBJ2-1; possible D gene TRBD2, 6 bases. Germline V gives CDR1 SGHTA, CDR2 FQGNSA. Trimming took off 1 base at V and 2 bases at J, with 12 bases between the two ends. CDR3 size: 16 residues. CDR3 sequence reads: CASSLDGGGTYNEQFF. CDR3 DNA sequence: TGTGCCAGCAGCTTAGATGGAGGCGGGACCTACAATGAGCAGTTCTTC.

The genes are TRBV14 and TRBJ2-2; perhaps TRBD2 as D (6 bases). V lost 3 bases and J 3 bases, leaving 17 bases between the germline ends. CDR1 and CDR2 (germline): SGHDN, FVKESK. The CDR3 has 17 amino acids. CDR3 region: CASSQVRPGVDTGELFF. DNA of the CDR3: TGTGCCAGCAGCCAGGTTCGTCCGGGAGTCGACACCGGGGAGCTGTTTTTT.

The genes are TRBV11-2 and TRBJ2-7, with D possibly matching TRBD2 (6 bases). Germline V lookup: CDR1 SGHAT, CDR2 FQNNGV. This CDR3 comprises 15 residues. V lost 1 base and J lost 2, with 12 bases in between. CDR3 loop: CASSLVRGWTYEQYF. The CDR3 DNA reads as TGTGCCAGCAGCTTAGTCCGGGGGTGGACCTACGAGCAGTACTTC.

The genes are TRBV7-8 and TRBJ2-5; D possibly corresponds to TRBD2 (5 bases). V shed 5 bases and J shed 1 base, with 23 bases lying between them. Per germline, CDR1 SGHVS and CDR2 FQNEAQ. This CDR3 is 18 amino acids long. CDR3 coding DNA: TGTGCCAGCAGCGTACCCTCGTACCAGGACTCCCGCCAAGAGACCCAGTACTTC. As protein: CASSVPSYQDSRQETQYF. Full variable domain (missing parts from reference TRBV7-8 and TRBJ2-5): GAGVSQSPRYKVAKRGQDVALRCDPISGHVSLFWYQQALGQGPEFLTYFQNEAQLDKSGLPSDRFFAERPEGSVSTLKIQRTQQEDSAVYLCASSVPSYQDSRQETQYFGPGTRLLVL.

CDR3 sequence: CASSLERQGAGELFF. CDR3 sequence (DNA): TGCGCCAGCAGCTTGGAAAGACAGGGGGCTGGGGAGCTGTTTTTT. V is TRBV5-1 and J is TRBJ2-2; TRBD1 matches at 10 bases. The CDR3 spans 15 residues. CDR1 is SGHRS, CDR2 YFSETQ, per germline. V dropped 0 bases and J dropped 8; count of bases not matched to a gene: 4.

The chain combines TRBV14 with TRBJ2-5, with a possible D match to TRBD2 (7 bases). Germline assignment: CDR1 SGHDN and CDR2 FVKESK. The CDR3 length is 18 residues. V was shortened by 0 bases and J by 5 bases, with 22 bases between the two germline ends. The DNA of the CDR3 is TGTGCCAGCAGCCAAGAAGAATGGCGGGGGCAGGTTGTGGAGACCCAGTACTTC. This gives the protein CASSQEEWRGQVVETQYF.

The chain is built from TRBV4-1 and TRBJ1-3, with unresolved D. The CDR3 totals 15 residues. Trimming took off 0 bases at V and 1 base at J, with 7 bases between the two ends. The germline CDR1 and CDR2 sequences are MGHRA and YSYEKL. CDR3 nucleotides: TGCGCCAGCAGCCAAGATGGCAGTTCTGGAAACACCATATATTTT. Protein: CASSQDGSSGNTIYF.

The chain is built from TRBV29-1 and TRBJ2-2, with a possible D match to TRBD2 (5 bases). CDR1 and CDR2 from the germline V gene are SQVTM and ANQGSEA. The CDR3 spans 13 residues. Trimming cost V 6 bases and J 4 bases, with 12 bases left between them. CDR3 protein: CSVQPRGTGELFF. CDR3 DNA sequence: TGCAGCGTGCAACCCCGGGGCACCGGGGAGCTGTTTTTT.

This chain connects TRBV18 to TRBJ1-1; 8 bases line up with TRBD1. V gave up 7 bases and J gave up 0 bases; unmatched junction bases: 4. The V gene's germline CDR1 is KGHSH and CDR2 LQKENI. The CDR3 totals 14 residues. The CDR3 protein is CASYRGQVNTEAFF. As DNA, the CDR3 is TGTGCCAGCTATAGGGGACAGGTGAACACTGAAGCTTTCTTT.

V is TRBV29-1 and J is TRBJ2-1; 8 bases fit TRBD1. Germline V gene data show CDR1 as SQVTM and CDR2 as ANQGSEA. Trimming took 4 bases from V and 3 from J; bases not matched to a gene: 11. There are 16 residues in the CDR3. The DNA of the CDR3 is TGCAGCGTTGCCCCCCCTACAGGGGGAAGCTACAATGAGCAGTTCTTC. As protein: CSVAPPTGGSYNEQFF.

The V call is TRBV27, the J call TRBJ2-7; 8 bases line up with TRBD1. Germline CDR1 is MNHEY and CDR2 is SMNVEV (reference sequence). The CDR3 spans 17 residues. Germline trimming cut 2 bases from V and 3 bases from J; bases unmatched to any gene: 12. The CDR3 nucleotides are TGTGCCAGCAGTTTAGCGGGTCAGGGGGCTGGAGGCTACGAGCAGTACTTC. It translates to CASSLAGQGAGGYEQYF.

The chain's CDR3 is CASSLTSLDTQYF. The CDR3 bases are TGTGCCAGCAGCTTAACTAGCTTGGATACGCAGTATTTT. The chain couples TRBV7-2 to TRBJ2-3, with D possibly TRBD2 on 6 matching bases. Deletions cut 2 bases from V and 6 bases from J, with 9 bases between. Germline V CDR1 and CDR2: SGHTA, FQGNSA. The CDR3 length is 13 residues.

DNA of the CDR3: TGTGCCAGCAGTCACGGAGAGGATCAGCCCCAGCATTTT. Encoded protein: CASSHGEDQPQHF. This sequence joins TRBV27 and TRBJ1-5; D unclear. The CDR3 runs to 13 residues. Trimming removed 5 bases at V and 5 bases at J, with 10 bases between. CDR1 is MNHEY and CDR2 is SMNVEV in the germline V gene (reference sequence).

CDR3 residues: CASSFEDRGTYEQYF. CDR3 nucleotide sequence: TGTGCCAGCAGCTTCGAGGACAGGGGAACCTACGAGCAGTACTTC. The chain has TRBV7-6 and TRBJ2-7; 9 bases map to TRBD1. Germline V lookup: CDR1 SGHVS, CDR2 FNYEAQ. The CDR3 is made up of 15 amino acids. The junction had 5 bases not matched to a gene; V was cut back by 3 bases and J by 2 bases.

The chain carries TRBV7-9 and TRBJ1-2; 7 bases are shared with TRBD1. The CDR3 spans 15 residues. The germline gives CDR1 SEHNR, CDR2 FQNEAQ (reference sequence). The V segment lost 1 base and the J segment 10 bases; nucleotides outside the gene matches: 12. CDR3: CASSLDPTGMTFYTF. CDR3 nucleotides: TGTGCCAGCAGCTTAGACCCGACAGGGATGACCTTCTACACCTTC.

This clone was seen a handful of times. The chain recombines TRBV12-5 with TRBJ1-2; 7 bases match TRBD1. In germline, CDR1 is LGHNT, CDR2 FRNRAP. This CDR3 is built from 15 residues. V trimming: 2 bases; J trimming: 1 base; junction bases outside the gene matches: 4. In DNA, the CDR3 is TGTGCTAGTGGTTTGAACGCAGGGGGTAACTATGGCTACACCTTC. Translation: CASGLNAGGNYGYTF.

This clone was found a few times. This chain uses TRBV9 with TRBJ2-3, with D uncertain. Germline CDR1 is SGDLS and CDR2 is YYNGEE. V was cut by 3 bases and J by 2 bases, with 7 bases left in between. The CDR3 extends over 13 amino acids. The CDR3, as DNA: TGTGCCAGCAGCGGGCTGATCACAGATACGCAGTATTTT. Its translation is CASSGLITDTQYF. Together with reference TRBV9 and TRBJ2-3, the CDR3 gives the full variable domain: DSGVTQTPKHLITATGQRVTLRCSPRSGDLSVYWYQQSLDQGLQFLIQYYNGEERAKGNILERFSAQQFPDLHSELNLSSLELGDSALYFCASSGLITDTQYFGPGTRLTVL.

The rearrangement links TRBV6-4 to TRBJ1-2; D may be TRBD1 (6 bases). Germline V gene sequence: CDR1 MRHNA, CDR2 SNTAGT. The CDR3 contains 12 residues. Trimming left V 8 bases short and J 7 bases short, with 14 bases between. The CDR3 coding sequence is TGTGCCAGCGCACAGGGTGCCGGTGGCTACACCTTC. Encoded protein: CASAQGAGGYTF.

This clone was observed once. The gene calls are TRBV11-2 and TRBJ2-2; tentatively, D is TRBD2 (7 bases). Germline CDR1 reads SGHAT; CDR2 reads FQNNGV. With 3 bases removed from V and 1 base from J, the gap between germline ends came to 18 bases. The CDR3 has 18 amino acids. This CDR3 is CASSFLGGGLVNTGELFF. The CDR3 nucleotides read TGTGCCAGCAGCTTTCTAGGCGGGGGCCTCGTGAACACCGGGGAGCTGTTTTTT. The full variable domain, with the rest looked up from reference TRBV11-2 and TRBJ2-2, is EAGVAQSPRYKIIEKRQSVAFWCNPISGHATLYWYQQILGQGPKLLIQFQNNGVVDDSQLPKDRFSAERLKGVDSTLKIQPAKLEDSAVYLCASSFLGGGLVNTGELFFGEGSRLTVL.

This chain uses TRBV6-5 with TRBJ1-5; 8 bases match TRBD1. The junction had 4 bases not matched to a gene; V was cut back by 6 bases and J by 3 bases. Per germline, CDR1 MNHEY and CDR2 SVGAGI. The CDR3 extends over 14 amino acids. CDR3 in DNA: TGTGCCAGCAGCTGGACAGGGCCCAATCAGCCCCAGCATTTT. This gives the protein CASSWTGPNQPQHF.

This sequence joins TRBV5-1 and TRBJ2-6, with TRBD1 as a possible D gene (5 bases). The V and J ends lost 6 bases and 2 bases respectively, with 21 bases between them. The CDR3 is 18 amino acids. Germline V gene lookup returns CDR1 SGHRS and CDR2 YFSETQ. CDR3 sequence: CASMGRQGPRPGANVLTF. The CDR3 DNA reads as TGCGCCAGCATGGGTAGGCAGGGCCCACGACCTGGGGCCAACGTCCTGACTTTC.

This clone has more than one count but fewer than ten. The chain's CDR3 is CSSLGGAQDNEQFF. In DNA form, the CDR3 reads TGCAGCTCTTTGGGGGGGGCGCAGGACAATGAGCAGTTCTTC. The genes are TRBV29-1 and TRBJ2-1; D is perhaps TRBD2 (7 bases). Per the germline V gene, CDR1 is SQVTM and CDR2 is ANQGSEA. This CDR3 spans 14 amino acids. V was shortened by 8 bases and J by 5 bases, with 19 bases between the two germline ends.

This clone was recorded a few times. The chain carries TRBV6-1 and TRBJ2-7; D ambiguous. The CDR3 loop spans 14 amino acids. Trimming took off 6 bases at V and 4 bases at J, with 16 bases between the two ends. CDR1 and CDR2 (germline): MNHNS, SASEGT. The CDR3 here is CASSIMTENYEQYF. Written as DNA, the CDR3 is TGTGCCAGCAGCATAATGACGGAGAATTACGAGCAGTACTTC.

J is TRBJ2-1 and V is TRBV5-4, with 7 nucleotides matching TRBD1. Germline values: CDR1 SGHNT, CDR2 YYREEE (reference sequence). The CDR3 totals 17 residues. Trimming at V came to 1 base and at J to 2 bases, leaving 9 bases not matched to a gene. The CDR3 DNA reads as TGTGCCAGCAGCTTGTCGACAGGGCTGGGGACCTACAATGAGCAGTTCTTC. Translation: CASSLSTGLGTYNEQFF.

Concerning this clone itself: Its ends do not fully match the called genes, so a read error is possible. The J gene is TRBJ1-1, the V gene TRBV10-1; D unclear. The germline CDR1 and CDR2 sequences are WNHNN and SYGVQD (reference sequence). The CDR3 loop spans 12 amino acids. The chain's CDR3 is CASSESNSEAFF. The CDR3 region has the DNA TGCGCCAGCAGTGAGTCGAACAGTGAAGCTTTCTTT.

The chain couples TRBV5-6 to TRBJ1-1; TRBD1 matches 8 bases. The CDR3 is 13 amino acids. Trimming at V came to 4 bases and at J to 6 bases, leaving 5 bases not matched to a gene. Per the germline V gene, CDR1 is SGHDT and CDR2 is YYEEEE. The CDR3 DNA reads as TGTGCCAGCAGCCTTAGACAGGGGCCTGAAGCTTTCTTT. It specifies CASSLRQGPEAFF.